These 21 T cell receptor beta chains were all obtained from the same sample, sequenced in a study of T cells after yellow fever vaccination. Each CDR3 protein is one row after TCRdb ran MiXCR on the 5' RACE reads. The repertoire holds 300,000 to 400,000 distinct CDR3 sequences, with about 10% as singletons. Sequenced material: CD4+ T cells sorted from PBMCs, taken 45 days after the yellow fever booster vaccination. These receptors were taken from a man aged 18 to 30 who received the YFV17D yellow fever vaccine.

This clonotype has a handful of counts. The V and J genes are TRBV20-1 and TRBJ2-3; 10 nucleotides agree with TRBD1. Germline V CDR1 and CDR2: DFQATT, SNEGSKA (reference sequence). Unmatched junction bases numbered 8, after V lost 5 bases and J lost 3 bases. The CDR3 contains 15 residues. The CDR3 is CSAGGQGIFTDTQYF. As DNA, the CDR3 is TGCAGTGCTGGGGGACAGGGGATATTTACAGATACGCAGTATTTT.

CDR3 residues: CAITRTGPGELFF. CDR3 DNA sequence: TGTGCCATCACCCGGACAGGGCCCGGGGAGCTGTTTTTT. The rearrangement joins TRBV10-3 to TRBJ2-2; 8 nucleotides align to TRBD1. CDR1 ENHRY and CDR2 SYGVKD come from the germline V gene. The junction had 4 bases not matched to a gene; V was cut back by 7 bases and J by 6 bases. The length of the CDR3 is 13 residues.

This clonotype has more than one count but fewer than ten. The chain carries TRBV12-3 or TRBV12-4 and TRBJ2-7; D uncertain. CDR3 length: 14 amino acids. With 5 bases removed from V and 2 bases from J, the gap between germline ends came to 13 bases. DNA for the CDR3: TGTGCCAGCAGTCTAAGGACGCAAGCCTACGAGCAGTACTTC. It is translated as CASSLRTQAYEQYF.

The chain combines TRBV20-1 with TRBJ1-5; D is unclear. The CDR3 loop spans 12 amino acids. The germline V gene has CDR1 DFQATT and CDR2 SNEGSKA (reference sequence). The V and J ends lost 3 bases and 3 bases respectively, with 6 bases between them. The CDR3 sequence: CSASQDNQPQHF. The CDR3 DNA sequence: TGCAGTGCTAGTCAGGACAATCAGCCCCAGCATTTT.

The rearrangement joins TRBV6-5 to TRBJ1-2, with D maybe TRBD1 (5 bases). Trimming pared 0 bases from V and 3 bases from J, leaving 11 bases between. Germline assignment: CDR1 MNHEY and CDR2 SVGAGI. CDR3 size: 15 residues. CDR3 residues: CASSYSPGKDYGYTF. The CDR3 DNA sequence: TGTGCCAGCAGTTACTCCCCAGGGAAAGACTATGGCTACACCTTC.

The sample holds many counts of this clonotype. The gene calls are TRBV20-1 and TRBJ2-5; TRBD2 agrees at 8 bases. In germline, CDR1 is DFQATT, CDR2 SNEGSKA (reference sequence). Trimming at V came to 6 bases and at J to 5 bases, leaving 8 bases not matched to a gene. The CDR3 length is 13 residues. CDR3 bases: TGCAGTGCACACTCCTTAGCGGGGGAGACCCAGTACTTC. Translation: CSAHSLAGETQYF.

This clonotype occurred a few times. The rearrangement joins TRBV4-2 to TRBJ2-3; unclear D gene. This CDR3 comprises 17 residues. V dropped 0 bases and J dropped 1 base, with 14 bases sitting between them. The V gene's germline CDR1 is LGHNA and CDR2 YNFKEQ. The CDR3 is CASSQDLPTRGTDTQYF. The CDR3 region has the DNA TGTGCCAGCAGCCAAGATCTCCCGACCAGAGGCACAGATACGCAGTATTTT.

This clonotype was recorded a few times. This sequence joins TRBV6-5 and TRBJ2-5; D call uncertain. Germline V gene sequence: CDR1 MNHEY, CDR2 SVGAGI. The CDR3 covers 11 residues. V dropped 6 bases and J dropped 5 bases, with 7 bases sitting between them. This CDR3 is CASRAVETQYF. CDR3 bases: TGTGCCAGCAGGGCCGTCGAGACCCAGTACTTC.

This clonotype appeared a few times. This sequence joins TRBV12-3 or TRBV12-4 and TRBJ2-2, with D perhaps matching TRBD1 (5 bases). This CDR3 has 14 amino acids. V was trimmed by 6 bases and J by 3 bases, leaving 11 bases between them. The CDR3 region has the DNA TGTGCCAGCAGACAGGACCACGACACCGGGGAGCTGTTTTTT. It is translated as CASRQDHDTGELFF.

This clonotype came up a few times. This rearrangement joins TRBV19 to TRBJ2-3; D is tentatively TRBD1 or TRBD2 (7 bases each). Per germline, CDR1 LNHDA and CDR2 SQIVND (reference sequence). The CDR3 runs to 17 residues. Between the trimmed V and J ends, which lost 2 bases and 6 bases, there was a span of 21 bases. The CDR3 spells CASSILQRAQGGDTQYF. CDR3 DNA sequence: TGTGCCAGTAGTATACTTCAGCGGGCTCAGGGGGGGGATACGCAGTATTTT.

At least ten counts were recorded for this clonotype. The chain employs TRBV5-1 and TRBJ2-7; a weak D match, TRBD1 (5 bases). This CDR3 contains 18 residues. CDR1 and CDR2 from the germline V gene are SGHRS and YFSETQ. The V gene lost 0 bases and the J gene lost 1 base, with 20 bases spanning the gap. This CDR3 reads CASSLGLSTGSSSYEQYF. In DNA form, the CDR3 reads TGCGCCAGCAGCTTGGGCCTCTCTACAGGTTCAAGTTCCTACGAGCAGTACTTC.

V and J are TRBV19 and TRBJ2-1; weak D call: TRBD1 (5 bases). The CDR3 length is 15 residues. Germline lookup yields CDR1 LNHDA and CDR2 SQIVND (reference sequence). Trimming cost V 3 bases and J 3 bases, with 12 bases left between them. The CDR3 region is CASSIKGADYNEQFF. DNA of the CDR3: TGTGCCAGTAGTATTAAAGGGGCAGACTACAATGAGCAGTTCTTC.

The genes are TRBV10-3 and TRBJ1-3; possible D gene TRBD1, 6 bases. Per germline, CDR1 ENHRY and CDR2 SYGVKD. The CDR3 spans 16 residues. Trimming cost V 7 bases and J 0 bases, with 16 bases left between them. In DNA form, the CDR3 reads TGTGCCATCATGTCTGGGCAGGGGAGCTCTGGAAACACCATATATTTT. This translates into CAIMSGQGSSGNTIYF.

The rearrangement uses TRBV12-3 or TRBV12-4 and TRBJ2-2; a possible D gene is TRBD2 (7 bases). The CDR3 length is 15 residues. The germline V and J ends were trimmed by 3 bases and 5 bases, with 13 bases remaining between them. The CDR3 reads CASSFRGGETGELFF. The CDR3 DNA follows: TGTGCCAGCAGTTTTCGAGGGGGGGAAACCGGGGAGCTGTTTTTT.

V is TRBV12-3 or TRBV12-4 and J is TRBJ1-1; no clear D. Trimming took 5 bases from V and 7 from J, leaving 5 bases between them. CDR3 size: 10 residues. CDR3 sequence: CASSKNEAFF. For the CDR3, the DNA is TGTGCCAGCAGTAAGAATGAAGCTTTCTTT.

This clonotype was counted only a few times. This rearrangement joins TRBV2 to TRBJ1-2; D call uncertain. Trimming removed 4 bases at V and 4 bases at J, with 16 bases between. The CDR3 consists of 15 residues. Germline V CDR1 and CDR2: SNHLY, FYNNEI. In nucleotides, the CDR3 is TGTGCCAGCAGTGTGTTATGGGATGTCGGCTATGGCTACACCTTC. It encodes CASSVLWDVGYGYTF.

The chain employs TRBV29-1 and TRBJ1-1; D is undetermined. This CDR3 has 12 amino acids. Looked up from germline, CDR1 is SQVTM and CDR2 is ANQGSEA. V was cut by 5 bases and J by 11 bases, with 18 bases left in between. The DNA of the CDR3 is TGCAGCGTTCTCATAAGCCTTACGGGGGCTTTCTTT. This codes for CSVLISLTGAFF.

Many counts were recorded for this clonotype. V gene TRBV5-1 combines with J gene TRBJ1-1; 9 nucleotides line up with TRBD1. From germline, CDR1 is SGHRS and CDR2 YFSETQ. Trimming at V came to 3 bases and at J to 3 bases, leaving 9 bases not matched to a gene. CDR3 size: 16 residues. The CDR3, as DNA: TGCGCCAGCAGCTCCCGGGGACAGGGCGGGTACACTGAAGCTTTCTTT. This translates into CASSSRGQGGYTEAFF. Full variable domain (remainder filled in from reference TRBV5-1 and TRBJ1-1): KAGVTQTPRYLIKTRGQQVTLSCSPISGHRSVSWYQQTPGQGLQFLFEYFSETQRNKGNFPGRFSGRQFSNSRSEMNVSTLELGDSALYLCASSSRGQGGYTEAFFGQGTRLTVV.

This clonotype was seen many times. This rearrangement joins TRBV4-3 to TRBJ2-7, with D possibly matching TRBD1 (5 bases). From germline, CDR1 is LGHNA and CDR2 YSLEER. The CDR3 has 18 amino acids. V dropped 0 bases and J dropped 0 bases, with 18 bases sitting between them. For the CDR3, the DNA is TGCGCCAGCAGCCAAGATCCCGGCGTGGGCAGGGACTCCTACGAGCAGTACGTC. This sequence encodes CASSQDPGVGRDSYEQYV.

This clonotype showed up just a few times. The chain couples TRBV20-1 to TRBJ2-3; D is possibly TRBD1 (5 bases). V lost 6 bases to trimming and J lost 2 bases, with 18 bases between them. Germline CDR1 is DFQATT and CDR2 is SNEGSKA (reference sequence). This CDR3 is 15 amino acids long. The CDR3 loop is CSALSVAGFTDTQYF. The DNA of the CDR3 is TGCAGTGCGCTCTCGGTCGCAGGGTTCACAGATACGCAGTATTTT.

This clonotype appeared a few times. V is TRBV7-2 and J is TRBJ1-2, with 7 positions matching TRBD1. V shed 4 bases and J 5 bases; nucleotides not matched to a gene: 10. The CDR3 runs to 15 residues. Germline V gives CDR1 SGHTA, CDR2 FQGNSA. The CDR3 is CASSSLDRIWYGYTF. The CDR3 DNA reads as TGTGCCAGCAGCTCTCTGGACAGGATTTGGTATGGCTACACCTTC.